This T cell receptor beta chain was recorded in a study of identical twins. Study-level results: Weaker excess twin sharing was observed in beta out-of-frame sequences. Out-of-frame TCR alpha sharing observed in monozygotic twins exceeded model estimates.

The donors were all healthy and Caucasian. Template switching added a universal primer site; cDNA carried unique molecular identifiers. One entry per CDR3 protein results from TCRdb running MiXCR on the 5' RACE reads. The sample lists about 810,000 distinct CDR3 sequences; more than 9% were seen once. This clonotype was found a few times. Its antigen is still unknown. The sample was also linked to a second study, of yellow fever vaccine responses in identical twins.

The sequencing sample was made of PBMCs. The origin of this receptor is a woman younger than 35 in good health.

CDR3 protein: CASSFVGRSYNEQFF. The CDR3 region has the DNA TGTGCCAGCAGCTTTGTGGGCCGCTCCTACAATGAGCAGTTCTTC. The genes are TRBV5-8 and TRBJ2-1; D not certain. With 2 bases removed from V and 0 bases from J, the gap between germline ends came to 9 bases. The CDR3 is 15 residues long. Germline CDR1 is SGHTS and CDR2 is YDEGEE.